A selection of T cell receptor beta chains follows, all from one sample in a study of cytomegalovirus exposure and HLA in healthy donors. Sequenced by immunoSEQ multiplex PCR; TCRdb stores in-frame clones only, minus some. In the table there are 99,000 or so clones, roughly 80% of which are singletons. The sequencing sample was made of PBMCs. Receptor source: a woman aged 40 to 49 in good health and CMV-seronegative. The CDR3 runs from the conserved cysteine through the conserved F or W. Each record gives: D gene, J gene, clone size, V gene, CDR3 DNA, CDR3 protein. The D gene is left open where the match is weak. Rows may omit the clone size; those that give it use once, few, many or a size class.

D: TRBD1; J: TRBJ2-1; size: -; V: TRBV4-3; DNA: TGCGCCAGCAGCCGGACAAACCGGGACAGAAAGTACAATGAGCAGTTCTTC; CDR3: CASSRTNRDRKYNEQFF
D: TRBD1; J: TRBJ2-7; size: -; V: TRBV14; DNA: TGTGCCAGCAGCCGAGGACAGGGTGGCGAGCAGTACTTC; CDR3: CASSRGQGGEQYF
D: TRBD1; J: TRBJ2-7; size: -; V: TRBV25-1; DNA: TGTGCCAGCAGTTTCAACACCGGGACAGGGGGCAACCCCTACGAGCAGTACTTC; CDR3: CASSFNTGTGGNPYEQYF
D: TRBD2; J: TRBJ2-2; size: once; V: TRBV28; DNA: TGTGCCAGCAGTTACAACCTCGGACTAGCGGGAGGGCGGGACACCGGGGAGCTGTTTTTT; CDR3: CASSYNLGLAGGRDTGELFF
D: -; J: TRBJ1-1; size: -; V: TRBV30; DNA: TGTGCCTGGAGTTCGCGGGGGGCCGTGGCTGAAGCTTTCTTT; CDR3: CAWSSRGAVAEAFF
D: TRBD2; J: TRBJ2-5; size: few; V: TRBV7-9; DNA: TGTGCCAGCAGCTTCTTCGGGGGGGTCCAAGAGACCCAGTACTTC; CDR3: CASSFFGGVQETQYF
D: -; J: TRBJ1-3; size: -; V: TRBV5-4; DNA: TGTGCCAGCAGCGCTCGGGGAAACACCATATATTTT; CDR3: CASSARGNTIYF
D: TRBD2; J: TRBJ2-5; size: -; V: TRBV28; DNA: TGTGCCAGCATGGCTAGCGGGCCCCAAGAGACCCAGTACTTC; CDR3: CASMASGPQETQYF
D: -; J: TRBJ1-4; size: few; V: TRBV6-5; DNA: TGTGCCAGCAGCCGAGGGGGGGATCTAGGGGAAAAACTGTTTTTT; CDR3: CASSRGGDLGEKLFF
D: TRBD1; J: TRBJ1-5; size: -; V: TRBV7-9; DNA: TGTGCCAGCAGCGCTGGACAGGTCCAGCCCCAGCATTTT; CDR3: CASSAGQVQPQHF
D: -; J: TRBJ2-3; size: once; V: TRBV27; DNA: TGTGCCAGCAGTCCCCCATCCACAGATACGCAGTATTTT; CDR3: CASSPPSTDTQYF
D: TRBD1; J: TRBJ2-5; size: once; V: TRBV27; DNA: TGTGCCAGCAGTTCAGGGGGCTCGGGAGAGACCCAGTACTTC; CDR3: CASSSGGSGETQYF
D: -; J: TRBJ2-1; size: -; V: TRBV27; DNA: TGTGCCAGCAGGGCTAGCGTACCCTACAATGAGCAGTTCTTC; CDR3: CASRASVPYNEQFF
D: TRBD1; J: TRBJ2-2; size: -; V: TRBV6-6; DNA: TGTGCCAGCAGTAAGCTGACAGGGGTGTCGGGGGAGCTGTTTTTT; CDR3: CASSKLTGVSGELFF
D: TRBD2; J: TRBJ2-1; size: -; V: TRBV7-2; DNA: TGTGCCAGCAGCTTAGTGTTAACGGGAGGGTTGGTATACAATGAGCAGTTCTTC; CDR3: CASSLVLTGGLVYNEQFF
D: -; J: TRBJ2-7; size: -; V: TRBV29-1; DNA: TGCAGCGTTGCCAGGGGTTCTTACACCTACGAGCAGTACTTC; CDR3: CSVARGSYTYEQYF
D: -; J: TRBJ1-1; size: -; V: TRBV5-8; DNA: TGTGCCAGCAGCTTGGACGGGACTGAAGCTTTCTTT; CDR3: CASSLDGTEAFF
D: -; J: TRBJ2-1; size: -; V: TRBV14; DNA: TGTGCCAGCAGCCAAGATCTGAGAACAGGGATAGAGCAGTTCTTC; CDR3: CASSQDLRTGIEQFF
D: -; J: TRBJ2-2; size: -; V: TRBV7-3; DNA: TGTGCCAGCAGCTTGGACATGGGGTCGACCGGGGAGCTGTTTTTT; CDR3: CASSLDMGSTGELFF
D: TRBD1; J: TRBJ1-3; size: -; V: TRBV4-2; DNA: TGTGCCAGCAGCCAAGTGGGGACAGAGGTTTACAGCTCTGGAAACACCATATATTTT; CDR3: CASSQVGTEVYSSGNTIYF
D: TRBD1; J: TRBJ1-2; size: -; V: TRBV9; DNA: TGTGCCAGCAGCCGAGAAGAGACAGGGGCCTATGGCTACACCTTC; CDR3: CASSREETGAYGYTF
D: TRBD2; J: TRBJ2-1; size: -; V: TRBV27; DNA: TGTGCCAGCAGTTTAGGGACTAGCGGGTACAATGAGCAGTTCTTC; CDR3: CASSLGTSGYNEQFF
D: TRBD2; J: TRBJ2-5; size: once; V: TRBV25-1; DNA: TGTGCCAGCAGTGAAGGGGGGGGTCGGCAAGAGACCCAGTACTTC; CDR3: CASSEGGGRQETQYF
D: -; J: TRBJ1-1; size: few; V: TRBV6-5; DNA: TGTGCCAGCAGTAACGGGACAACCGACACTGAAGCTTTCTTT; CDR3: CASSNGTTDTEAFF
D: -; J: TRBJ2-5; size: once; V: TRBV7-9; DNA: TGTTCCAGCAGCTTTTCAGTAGAGACCCAGTACTTC; CDR3: CSSSFSVETQYF
D: -; J: TRBJ1-4; size: -; V: TRBV7-9; DNA: TGTGCAACAGACGGGAGGGCGGCCGGTGAAAAACTGTTTTTT; CDR3: CATDGRAAGEKLFF
D: -; J: TRBJ2-7; size: -; V: TRBV7-2; DNA: TGTGCCAGCAGCTTAGCCGGGAGTGGCTACGAGCAGTACTTC; CDR3: CASSLAGSGYEQYF
D: -; J: TRBJ1-5; size: -; V: TRBV11-2; DNA: TGTGCCAGCAGCTTAGGAACAGGGTTAGGCAATCAGCCCCAGCATTTT; CDR3: CASSLGTGLGNQPQHF
D: -; J: TRBJ2-5; size: -; V: TRBV25-1; DNA: TGTGCCAGCAGTGAGGCGGACTATCAAGAAACCCAGTACTTC; CDR3: CASSEADYQETQYF
D: -; J: TRBJ2-1; size: -; V: TRBV28; DNA: TGTGCCAGCAGTTCCGGGACTTCTCTCTACAATGAGCAGTTCTTC; CDR3: CASSSGTSLYNEQFF
D: TRBD1; J: TRBJ1-1; size: -; V: TRBV7-9; DNA: TGTGCCAGCAGCTCGACAGGGCCGAACACTGAAGCTTTCTTT; CDR3: CASSSTGPNTEAFF
D: -; J: TRBJ2-2; size: -; V: TRBV5-4; DNA: TGCGCCAGCAGCCAAGACGGACTTATTGGTATGAGCACCGGGGAGCTGTTTTTT; CDR3: CASSQDGLIGMSTGELFF
D: -; J: TRBJ2-1; size: -; V: TRBV15; DNA: TGTGCCACCAGCAGAGAGAGAGGAAGCTACAATGAGCAGTTCTTC; CDR3: CATSRERGSYNEQFF
D: TRBD1; J: TRBJ1-1; size: -; V: TRBV18; DNA: TGTGCCAGCTCACCCGGGACAGGGAGGGAAGCTTTCTTT; CDR3: CASSPGTGREAFF
D: TRBD1; J: TRBJ2-7; size: -; V: TRBV29-1; DNA: TGCAGCGTTGGACAGGGCATTGGCGAGCAGTACTTC; CDR3: CSVGQGIGEQYF
D: TRBD1; J: TRBJ1-2; size: -; V: TRBV4-1; DNA: TGCGCCAGCAGCCAGGTAACCGGGACAGGGACTAACTATGGCTACACCTTC; CDR3: CASSQVTGTGTNYGYTF
D: -; J: TRBJ2-3; size: -; V: TRBV6-5; DNA: TGTGCCAGCAGTCGGGGTAGGGCCGACACAGATACGCAGTATTTT; CDR3: CASSRGRADTDTQYF
D: TRBD2; J: TRBJ2-7; size: -; V: TRBV4-3; DNA: TGCGCCAGCAGCCAAGGTGGTAGCGGGGGGGGGATTGGTTACGAGCAGTACTTC; CDR3: CASSQGGSGGGIGYEQYF
D: TRBD1; J: TRBJ1-1; size: once; V: TRBV28; DNA: TGTGCCAGCAGTCCCTACCTCCGGGACAGGGACATGAACACTGAAGCTTTCTTT; CDR3: CASSPYLRDRDMNTEAFF
D: -; J: TRBJ2-7; size: -; V: TRBV28; DNA: TGTGCCAGCAGTTGGAGGGGTCCCTACGAGCAGTACTTC; CDR3: CASSWRGPYEQYF
D: -; J: TRBJ1-5; size: few; V: TRBV7-3; DNA: TGTGCCAGCAGCTTAGGACTCGATCAGCCCCAGCATTTT; CDR3: CASSLGLDQPQHF
D: -; J: TRBJ2-1; size: -; V: TRBV6-1; DNA: TGTGCCAGCACCGAACAAAGAGGGTCCTACAATGAGCAGTTCTTC; CDR3: CASTEQRGSYNEQFF
D: -; J: TRBJ1-2; size: -; V: TRBV30; DNA: TGTGCCTGGCGCGGGGCCCCACTTAACTATGGCTACACCTTC; CDR3: CAWRGAPLNYGYTF
D: TRBD1; J: TRBJ2-3; size: -; V: TRBV6-5; DNA: TGTGCCAGCAGTTACCAAGGGACAGTCACTCCTACGCAGTATTTT; CDR3: CASSYQGTVTPTQYF
D: -; J: TRBJ2-2; size: -; V: TRBV10-3; DNA: TGTGCCATCAGTGAGCGGCCACAAGCCTCGGCGGGCGGGGAGCTGTTTTTT; CDR3: CAISERPQASAGGELFF
D: -; J: TRBJ2-5; size: once; V: TRBV27; DNA: TGTGCCAGCATGCGAGAGACCCAGTACTTC; CDR3: CASMRETQYF
D: -; J: TRBJ1-2; size: -; V: TRBV5-6; DNA: TGTGCCAGTAAACAGGGTGTAGATGGCTACACCTTC; CDR3: CASKQGVDGYTF
D: TRBD2; J: TRBJ2-5; size: once; V: TRBV6-5; DNA: TGTGCCAGCAGCAGACTAGCGGGAGTGGAGACCCAGTACTTC; CDR3: CASSRLAGVETQYF
D: -; J: TRBJ2-3; size: -; V: TRBV7-2; DNA: TGTGCCAGCAGCTCCTCCAGTAGCACAGATACGCAGTATTTT; CDR3: CASSSSSSTDTQYF
D: -; J: TRBJ1-2; size: -; V: TRBV19; DNA: TGTGCCAGTAGCCCGGCGGGACTGAAAAACTATGGCTACACCTTC; CDR3: CASSPAGLKNYGYTF
D: -; J: TRBJ1-6; size: -; V: TRBV28; DNA: TGTGCCAGCAGTTTAGGAGGGGCTACCTATAATTCACCCCTCCACTTT; CDR3: CASSLGGATYNSPLHF
D: -; J: TRBJ1-2; size: -; V: TRBV5-4; DNA: TGTGCCAGCAGCTTGGACAGAGAAACGGCGAACGGCTACACCTTC; CDR3: CASSLDRETANGYTF
D: -; J: TRBJ1-2; size: once; V: TRBV28; DNA: TGTGCCAGCACCGACATTGATTACTATGGCTACACCTTC; CDR3: CASTDIDYYGYTF